The present TCR beta chain was sequenced within a study of shared T cell receptors in the human thymus. This CDR3 is built from 15 residues. Trimming shortened V by 3 bases and J by 2 bases, and 14 bases separated the two germline ends. Germline loops: CDR1 MNHNS, CDR2 SASEGT. Method: immunoSEQ multiplex PCR; TCRdb's copy keeps in-frame clones and lacks some. The sample includes about 660,000 clones, approximately 88% of them seen just once. These data also formed part of another study, on human thymus T cells. That paper states: Resections removed during corrective heart surgery provided the thymus tissue used. Within thymic and blood repertoires, V and J gene usage appeared to be biased.

Sequencing was carried out using thymocytes. This clonotype was obtained from a boy in the first two years of life with a congenital heart defect. The chain uses TRBV6-1 and TRBJ2-7, with D tentatively TRBD1 (6 bases). CDR3 coding DNA: TGTGCCAGCAGTGACTGGACAGAGATAGCCTACGAGCAGTACTTC. Translating it yields CASSDWTEIAYEQYF.